This record covers a single T cell receptor (beta chain). Followed longitudinally, the Seattle patients had been enrolled during active infection. These data come from a study of blood T cell repertoires in COVID-19. About the study: From the United States, Italy and Spain came samples of acute and convalescent COVID-19. PBMCs, B-cell-depleted T cells, or T cells provided the cDNA or gDNA that made up the material.

This CDR3 has 14 amino acids. The V segment lost 4 bases and the J segment 3 bases; nucleotides outside the gene matches: 5. CDR1 is SGHDN, CDR2 FVKESK, per germline. As originally analysed: Estimated nucleated cell counts came from reference gene primer amplification. Sequenced by immunoSEQ multiplex PCR; TCRdb stores in-frame clones only, minus some. Clonal size and the V and J genes are those of that table, whereas D and trimming came from the DNA. Here the sample spans 300,000 to 350,000 clones, approximately 87% being singletons. The sequence was collected from a woman in her thirties with COVID-19, enrolled during active disease. The chain uses TRBV14 and TRBJ1-2, with 7 nucleotides matching TRBD1. Material: peripheral blood. The CDR3 DNA is TGTGCCAGCAGCCTTACGGACAGGTACTATGGCTACACCTTC. Protein sequence: CASSLTDRYYGYTF.